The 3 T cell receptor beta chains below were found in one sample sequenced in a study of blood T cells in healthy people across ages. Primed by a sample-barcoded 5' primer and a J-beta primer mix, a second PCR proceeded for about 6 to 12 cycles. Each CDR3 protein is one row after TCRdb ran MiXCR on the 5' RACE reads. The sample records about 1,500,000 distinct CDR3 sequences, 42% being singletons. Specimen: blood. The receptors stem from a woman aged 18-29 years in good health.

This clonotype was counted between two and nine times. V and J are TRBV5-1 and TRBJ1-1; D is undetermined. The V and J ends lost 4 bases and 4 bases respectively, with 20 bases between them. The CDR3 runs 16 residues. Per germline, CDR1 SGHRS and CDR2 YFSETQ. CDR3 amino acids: CASSQNTYLSGTEAFF. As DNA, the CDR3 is TGCGCCAGCAGCCAAAACACCTACCTTAGTGGCACTGAAGCTTTCTTT.

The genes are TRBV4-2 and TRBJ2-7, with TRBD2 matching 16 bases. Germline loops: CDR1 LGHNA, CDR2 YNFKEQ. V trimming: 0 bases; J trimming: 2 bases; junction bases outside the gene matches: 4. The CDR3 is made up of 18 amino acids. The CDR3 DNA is TGTGCCAGCAGCCAAGAAGGGACTAGCGGGGGGGCCCCCTACGAGCAGTACTTC. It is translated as CASSQEGTSGGAPYEQYF.

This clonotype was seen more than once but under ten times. CDR3 residues: CSVATGGRDNEQFF. CDR3 sequence (DNA): TGCAGCGTTGCGACAGGGGGTCGAGACAATGAGCAGTTCTTC. The chain is built from TRBV29-1 and TRBJ2-1; 9 bases fit TRBD1. The germline gives CDR1 SQVTM, CDR2 ANQGSEA. V dropped 4 bases and J dropped 5; count of bases not matched to a gene: 6. This CDR3 region has 14 residues.